Sequencing of this T cell receptor beta chain was carried out in a study of OX40 agonist ivuxolimab in advanced cancers. On the study more broadly: With ivuxolimab, an agonistic anti-OX40 (CD134) antibody, patients were treated.

This CDR3 has 15 residues. The germline V gene encodes CDR1 SGHRS and CDR2 YFSETQ. Trimming took 4 bases from V and 2 from J; bases not matched to a gene: 3. The table came from immunoSEQ multiplex PCR; TCRdb's copy has only in-frame clones and leaves some out. This table holds fewer than 50,000 clones, around 90% found once. The sequences come from CD4+ or CD8+ T cells sorted from blood, collected in a trial of the OX40 agonist ivuxolimab. The receptor comes from an adult with an advanced solid tumor such as melanoma, head and neck, liver or kidney cancer. The rearrangement joins TRBV5-1 to TRBJ2-6; 7 bases map to TRBD1. The CDR3 DNA reads as TGCGCCAGCAGCCCAGGGGGTCCTGGGGCCAACGTCCTGACTTTC. This translates into CASSPGGPGANVLTF.